Ten or more counts support the clone carrying this TCR beta chain. Its antigen is unknown. Germline trimming cut 5 bases from V and 5 bases from J; bases unmatched to any gene: 4. The CDR3 consists of 15 residues. CDR1 and CDR2 (germline): SGHTA, FQGTGA. These data are taken from a study of T cells after yellow fever vaccination. The study, taken as a whole, reports: The study found a weaker secondary response that peaked faster, day 5 versus 15.

TCRdb re-called the 5' RACE reads with MiXCR, one entry per CDR3 protein. Of some 350,000 distinct CDR3 sequences in the sample, roughly 8.7% were seen once. The receptor comes from a man aged 18 to 29 who received the YFV17D yellow fever vaccine. The V call is TRBV7-3, the J call TRBJ2-5; 14 bases are a match to TRBD2. The sample here was PBMCs, taken on the day of the first yellow fever vaccination. CDR3 sequence: CASSPGTSGGETQYF. The CDR3 bases are TGTGCCAGCAGCCCTGGGACTAGCGGGGGTGAGACCCAGTACTTC.